This T cell receptor beta chain was retrieved from a study of post-analysis software for immune sequencing data. Study-wide background: Recorded disease courses covered relapsing-remitting, secondary progressive and progressive-relapsing multiple sclerosis. Some patients had no subtype annotation. Study-level results: Five TRBV segments, including TRBV5-6, TRBV5-1 and TRBV20-1, were more frequent in patients than controls. By F measure, strong co-clustering occurred among samples prepared in the same batch. Among multiple sclerosis patients, normalized Chao1 diversity was significantly below that of controls.

Details on this clonotype: Its matching antigen is unknown.

The CDR3 is 17 amino acids. The trim removed 0 bases at V and 0 bases at J, leaving 8 bases unmatched. Germline V lookup: CDR1 PRHDT, CDR2 FYEKMQ (reference sequence). Prepared TCR beta cDNA libraries contained unique molecular identifiers. Once about 0.85 to 10 million T cells were used, a few hundred thousand cDNA molecules resulted. Using its own MiXCR run on the PCR reads, TCRdb lists one record per CDR3 protein. The data hold hundreds of thousands of distinct CDR3 sequences, with around 64% observed a single time. Sequenced material: blood. The rearrangement links TRBV13 to TRBJ2-7; 7 bases map to TRBD2. The sequence came from a girl aged 2-15 years with multiple sclerosis. The CDR3 loop reads CASSLGPVASGSYEQYF. In nucleotides, the CDR3 is TGTGCCAGCAGCTTAGGCCCCGTAGCTAGCGGCTCCTACGAGCAGTACTTC.